A single sample is the source of the 27 T cell receptor beta chains below, sequenced in a study of T-cell memory formation after mild COVID-19. TCRdb independently ran MiXCR on the 5' RACE reads; one entry per CDR3 protein. The repertoire includes approximately 430,000 distinct CDR3 sequences, about 25% of them detected once, and under 15% sits in the top ten. The sample consisted of PBMCs or a T cell subset sorted from them (not recorded which). The source is an adult woman who had mild COVID-19 (a few samples of this study predate the infection). Cell type and time point are not known.

This clonotype appeared a few times. The chain is built from TRBV7-6 and TRBJ2-5, with 11 bases lining up with TRBD2. The CDR3 is 19 amino acids. V lost 4 bases to trimming and J lost 5 bases; unmatched junction nucleotides: 18. Germline-derived CDR1 and CDR2 are SGHVS and FNYEAQ. The CDR3 coding sequence is TGTGCCAGCAGCTCGAAAATTACTAGCGGGGGAGAAAAAGCGGAGACCCAGTACTTC. Protein sequence: CASSSKITSGGEKAETQYF.

This chain's CDR3 is CASSLDRAYTF. DNA for the CDR3: TGCGCCAGCAGCTTGGACAGGGCCTACACCTTC. This chain joins TRBV5-1 and TRBJ1-2; possibly TRBD1 for D (6 bases). CDR3 length: 11 amino acids. V lost 0 bases and J 10 bases, leaving 7 bases between the germline ends. Germline CDR1 and CDR2: SGHRS and YFSETQ.

CDR3 protein: CASSLGQGPFEKLFF. Written as DNA, the CDR3 is TGTGCCAGCAGTTTGGGGCAGGGCCCTTTTGAAAAACTGTTTTTT. The gene calls are TRBV12-3 or TRBV12-4 and TRBJ1-4; possible D gene TRBD1, 5 bases. V was cut by 3 bases and J by 7 bases, with 15 bases left in between. This CDR3 has 15 residues.

This clonotype was observed many times. The V call is TRBV6-6, the J call TRBJ2-1, with D perhaps TRBD2 (5 bases). Germline-derived CDR1 and CDR2 are MNHNY and SVGAGI (reference sequence). V gave up 10 bases and J gave up 2 bases, with 12 bases separating them. The CDR3 consists of 13 residues. The chain's CDR3 is CATEGGTYNEQFF. CDR3 DNA sequence: TGTGCCACCGAAGGAGGAACCTACAATGAGCAGTTCTTC.

This chain uses TRBV7-9 with TRBJ2-1; 8 nucleotides align to TRBD1. With 4 bases clipped from V and 3 bases from J, the junction kept 20 bases outside the gene matches. CDR3 length: 20 amino acids. Germline V gene lookup returns CDR1 SEHNR and CDR2 FQNEAQ (reference sequence). The CDR3 reads CASSSPKNSPGQASYNEQFF. CDR3 sequence (DNA): TGTGCCAGCAGCTCACCGAAAAATTCCCCGGGACAGGCCAGCTACAATGAGCAGTTCTTC.

The chain carries TRBV20-1 and TRBJ1-5; D remains ambiguous. Trimming took 0 bases from V and 0 from J, leaving 9 bases between them. The germline CDR1 and CDR2 sequences are DFQATT and SNEGSKA (reference sequence). This CDR3 comprises 15 residues. In nucleotides, the CDR3 is TGCAGTGCTAGAGATGGACGATATAGCAATCAGCCCCAGCATTTT. This encodes CSARDGRYSNQPQHF.

This clonotype was counted a few times. The chain employs TRBV4-1 and TRBJ2-5, with 8 positions matching TRBD2. This CDR3 spans 17 amino acids. V lost 7 bases, J lost 4 bases, and 17 bases stayed unmatched. The germline V gene encodes CDR1 MGHRA and CDR2 YSYEKL. The CDR3 here is CASMAQAGAVFGETQYF. CDR3 coding DNA: TGCGCCAGCATGGCTCAAGCGGGAGCAGTGTTTGGAGAGACCCAGTACTTC.

This clonotype was seen only a few times. The V call is TRBV10-3, the J call TRBJ2-7; 7 bases map to TRBD2. The CDR3 extends over 15 amino acids. Unmatched junction bases numbered 4, after V lost 2 bases and J lost 0 bases. Looked up from germline, CDR1 is ENHRY and CDR2 is SYGVKD. The CDR3 sequence is CAISETSSGSYEQYF. The CDR3 DNA reads as TGTGCCATCAGTGAGACGTCTAGCGGCTCCTACGAGCAGTACTTC.

This clonotype was observed once. V is TRBV5-1 and J is TRBJ1-4; TRBD1 aligns across 11 bases. Trimming at V came to 3 bases and at J to 7 bases, leaving 8 bases not matched to a gene. The CDR3 covers 16 residues. Germline V gives CDR1 SGHRS, CDR2 YFSETQ. The CDR3, as DNA: TGCGCCAGCAGCTGGACCGGGACAGGGGGGGGTGAAAAACTGTTTTTT. It specifies CASSWTGTGGGEKLFF.

This clonotype was observed a handful of times. The CDR3 sequence: CASSQDTYNEQFF. CDR3 nucleotide sequence: TGCGCCAGCAGCCAGGACACATACAATGAGCAGTTCTTC. The chain employs TRBV5-1 and TRBJ2-1, with D possibly being TRBD1 (5 bases). This CDR3 spans 13 amino acids. CDR1 SGHRS and CDR2 YFSETQ come from the germline V gene. Deletions cut 4 bases from V and 4 bases from J, with 9 bases between. Drawing the rest from reference TRBV5-1 and TRBJ2-1, the complete variable domain is KAGVTQTPRYLIKTRGQQVTLSCSPISGHRSVSWYQQTPGQGLQFLFEYFSETQRNKGNFPGRFSGRQFSNSRSEMNVSTLELGDSALYLCASSQDTYNEQFFGPGTRLTVL.

This clonotype was recorded a few times. This rearrangement joins TRBV20-1 to TRBJ1-1; 10 bases fit TRBD1. Trimming took 3 bases from V and 1 from J; bases not matched to a gene: 5. This CDR3 has 15 residues. CDR1 is DFQATT, CDR2 SNEGSKA, per germline (reference sequence). In nucleotides, the CDR3 is TGCAGTGCTAGGGGGACAGGGGCAAGGAACACTGAAGCTTTCTTT. Protein sequence: CSARGTGARNTEAFF.

This clonotype was counted between two and nine times. The chain links TRBV20-1 to TRBJ2-1, with 10 nucleotides matching TRBD2. Germline values: CDR1 DFQATT, CDR2 SNEGSKA (reference sequence). With V trimmed by 0 bases and J by 4 bases, 3 bases remained unmatched. The CDR3 has 15 amino acids. DNA for the CDR3: TGCAGTGCTAGAGATTCTAGCGGGGGATACAATGAGCAGTTCTTC. Its translation: CSARDSSGGYNEQFF.

The chain joins TRBV7-8 to TRBJ1-2, with D perhaps TRBD1 (5 bases). Trimming stripped 1 base from V and 7 bases from J, with 10 bases between. From germline, CDR1 is SGHVS and CDR2 FQNEAQ. The CDR3 runs to 13 residues. The CDR3 here is CASSLEGSGGYTF. The CDR3 bases are TGTGCCAGCAGCTTAGAGGGGTCGGGTGGCTACACCTTC.

In nucleotides, the CDR3 is TGCAGTGCTAGGGAGGGCGGAGTGCAGTACTTC. This gives the protein CSAREGGVQYF. The chain uses TRBV20-1 and TRBJ2-7; D is possibly TRBD2 (6 bases). This CDR3 spans 11 amino acids. In germline, CDR1 is DFQATT, CDR2 SNEGSKA (reference sequence). Trimming removed 3 bases at V and 9 bases at J, with 12 bases between.

This rearrangement joins TRBV19 to TRBJ2-1; TRBD2 aligns across 10 bases. Germline loops: CDR1 LNHDA, CDR2 SQIVND (reference sequence). The CDR3 loop spans 13 amino acids. Unmatched junction bases numbered 7, after V lost 5 bases and J lost 12 bases. This CDR3 is CASSVGLAQRQFF. CDR3 coding DNA: TGTGCCAGTAGTGTGGGACTAGCGCAGAGGCAGTTCTTC.

This clonotype came up a few times. The chain is built from TRBV20-1 and TRBJ2-7; D unresolved. This CDR3 contains 14 residues. Germline V gene lookup returns CDR1 DFQATT and CDR2 SNEGSKA (reference sequence). With 0 bases removed from V and 3 bases from J, the gap between germline ends came to 12 bases. CDR3 residues: CSARDRARGYEQYF. CDR3 bases: TGCAGTGCTAGAGATCGAGCCCGCGGCTACGAGCAGTACTTC.

This clonotype was found once. V gene TRBV9 combines with J gene TRBJ2-1; 12 positions match TRBD2. The CDR3 covers 16 residues. V lost 4 bases to trimming and J lost 4 bases; unmatched junction nucleotides: 6. Germline lookup yields CDR1 SGDLS and CDR2 YYNGEE. The CDR3 DNA reads TGTGCCAGCAGCAACGGACTAGCGGGATCATACAATGAGCAGTTCTTC. Amino acid sequence: CASSNGLAGSYNEQFF.

This chain connects TRBV7-2 to TRBJ2-1; maybe TRBD2 (6 bases). This CDR3 is built from 15 residues. V was trimmed by 5 bases and J by 8 bases, leaving 19 bases between them. CDR1 is SGHTA and CDR2 is FQGNSA in the germline V gene. This chain's CDR3 is CASSGRWSGVYEQFF. The CDR3 nucleotides read TGTGCCAGCAGCGGAAGGTGGTCGGGGGTGTATGAGCAGTTCTTC.

This clonotype was picked up a small number of times. One end of the junction fails to match germline, which may point to a read error. The chain couples TRBV7-7 to TRBJ1-1, with D unresolved. The CDR3 is 13 amino acids. CDR1 and CDR2 (germline): SSHAT, FNYEAQ (reference sequence). CDR3 region: CASSLVIGTKAFF. The CDR3 DNA reads TGTGCTAGCAGCTTAGTGATCGGTACTAAAGCTTTCTTT.

V is TRBV2 and J is TRBJ2-5; tentative D call: TRBD2 (6 bases). CDR3 length equals 15 residues. Per the germline V gene, CDR1 is SNHLY and CDR2 is FYNNEI. Trimming removed 2 bases at V and 2 bases at J, with 12 bases between. CDR3 sequence (DNA): TGTGCCAGCAGTGAATTGGGGGGTAGACAAGAGACCCAGTACTTC. It encodes CASSELGGRQETQYF.

The gene calls are TRBV6-1 and TRBJ2-7, with a weak D call TRBD2 (5 bases). Germline V gene lookup returns CDR1 MNHNS and CDR2 SASEGT. This CDR3 is built from 14 residues. V was trimmed by 5 bases and J by 3 bases, leaving 14 bases between them. The CDR3 DNA follows: TGTGCCAGCAGTCGAACGGGATCCCTCTACGAGCAGTACTTC. It translates to CASSRTGSLYEQYF.

This chain joins TRBV7-3 and TRBJ2-3, with TRBD1 matching over 10 bases. CDR1 is SGHTA, CDR2 FQGTGA, per germline. V lost 6 bases to trimming and J lost 3 bases; unmatched junction nucleotides: 18. The CDR3 covers 19 residues. The CDR3 DNA sequence: TGTGCCAGCAGTCCCACCGGGACAGGGGTGGGCAGAACGACAGATACGCAGTATTTT. Its protein product is CASSPTGTGVGRTTDTQYF.

This clonotype came up a few times. The chain couples TRBV19 to TRBJ2-3; possibly TRBD2 for D (6 bases). Trimming shortened V by 6 bases and J by 5 bases, and 12 bases separated the two germline ends. The CDR3 sequence is 13 residues long. In germline, CDR1 is LNHDA, CDR2 SQIVND (reference sequence). The CDR3 DNA reads TGTGCCAGTAGGGGACTTGGGGGAGATACGCAGTATTTT. Translating gives CASRGLGGDTQYF.

The V gene is TRBV7-9, the J gene TRBJ1-2, with D tentatively TRBD1 (5 bases). The CDR3 extends over 14 amino acids. Germline values: CDR1 SEHNR, CDR2 FQNEAQ (reference sequence). V shed 5 bases and J shed 3 bases, with 13 bases lying between them. CDR3 DNA sequence: TGTGCCAGCAGCCCGGGGGGGTGGCACTATGGCTACACCTTC. This codes for CASSPGGWHYGYTF.

This clonotype turned up a few times. The chain couples TRBV6-5 to TRBJ2-2, with D possibly matching TRBD2 (6 bases). The CDR3 is 17 amino acids. V lost 0 bases, J lost 3 bases, and 14 bases lay in between. CDR1 is MNHEY and CDR2 is SVGAGI in the germline V gene. The CDR3 is CASSYSIRGWDTGELFF. CDR3 DNA sequence: TGTGCCAGCAGTTACTCGATACGGGGGTGGGACACCGGGGAGCTGTTTTTT.

This clonotype was picked up a small number of times. This chain links TRBV29-1 with TRBJ2-1; TRBD1 matches 10 bases. Trimming cost V 2 bases and J 14 bases; bases outside gene matches: 6. CDR3 length: 12 amino acids. CDR1 is SQVTM, CDR2 ANQGSEA, per germline. CDR3 in DNA: TGCAGCGTTGAAAGGGGAGGGACAGGGGAGTTCTTC. Encoded protein: CSVERGGTGEFF.

The chain joins TRBV12-3 or TRBV12-4 to TRBJ1-2; possible D gene TRBD1, 5 bases. The V and J ends lost 6 bases and 8 bases respectively, with 10 bases between them. The CDR3 is 11 amino acids. The CDR3 loop is CASSSGFGYTF. The CDR3, as DNA: TGTGCCAGCAGCTCAGGGTTCGGCTACACCTTC.